This TCR beta chain was recovered during a study of early stage breast cancer tumors. A word on this clone: Its target is unknown.

Blood replicates held 0.5 ug DNA, tumor or normal breast roughly 1.5 ug, two each. The protocol was immunoSEQ multiplex PCR, while the TCRdb copy is restricted to in-frame clones and leaves out a portion. This table holds about 29,000 clones, just under 85% found once. Overall study findings and caveats: In most of the 16 patients, blood comparison separated tumor from normal breast. Enriched TCRB sequences shared across patients were mostly commonly generated sequences. Chain pairing and CD4, CD8 or FOXP3 expression were not captured.

V shed 8 bases and J 3 bases; nucleotides not matched to a gene: 3. CDR1 SEHNR and CDR2 FQNEAQ come from the germline V gene (reference sequence). The CDR3 runs to 12 residues. This clonotype was obtained from a person aged 45-65 years with breast cancer. This chain uses TRBV7-9 with TRBJ1-2; 7 bases match TRBD1. The sample was blood. The CDR3 DNA reads TGTGCCAGCGCAACAGGGGACTATGGCTACACCTTC. Amino acid sequence: CASATGDYGYTF.